Listed below are T cell receptor beta chains from one sample, sequenced in a study of PD-1 blockade in classical Hodgkin lymphoma. The method was immunoSEQ multiplex PCR; TCRdb's version includes in-frame clones alone and lacks a portion of them. The data show over 25,000 clones, under 95% seen once. Sequencing was performed on peripheral blood mononuclear cells (PBMCs). These receptors all come from a human donor with classical Hodgkin lymphoma. Each CDR3 is given with its conserved first and last residue. The D gene is left open where the match is weak. A clone size is listed for some rows: how often the clone was seen (once, few, many), or a class if it is expanded.

>TRBD1|few|TRBV27|TRBJ1-2
TGTGCCAGCAGTCTCATCAGGGGGCAGGGCTATGGCTACACCTTC
CASSLIRGQGYGYTF
>TRBD1|NA|TRBV18|TRBJ2-7
TGTGCCAGCTCACGACAGGGTACCCCCTACGAGCAGTACTTC
CASSRQGTPYEQYF
>TRBD2|NA|TRBV9|TRBJ2-4
TGTGCCAGCAGCGTAGGGGCTAGCGGGTTCAAAAACATTCAGTACTTC
CASSVGASGFKNIQYF
>NA|once|TRBV15|TRBJ2-7
TGTGCCACCAGCAGACCTCCGATGGGGGGGGCTTCTGGGGAGCAGTACTTC
CATSRPPMGGASGEQYF
>NA|NA|TRBV5-1|TRBJ1-2
TGCGCCAGCAGCTTGGTAGGCAGGCTTGACTATGGCTACACCTTC
CASSLVGRLDYGYTF
>NA|NA|TRBV9|TRBJ2-2
TGTGCCCGCAGCGCAGCACAGGGGGGGGACACCGGGGAGCTGTTTTTT
CARSAAQGGDTGELFF
>NA|NA|TRBV27|TRBJ2-1
TGTGCCAGCATGGAAAGGTTAGAGAGCAATGAGCAGTTCTTC
CASMERLESNEQFF
>TRBD2|NA|TRBV27|TRBJ2-7
TGTGCCAGCAGTCCTACCGGGACTAGCGGCTCCTACGAGCAGTACTTC
CASSPTGTSGSYEQYF
>NA|NA|TRBV29-1|TRBJ1-5
TGCAGCGTTGTTACAGGGAATCAGCCCCAGCATTTT
CSVVTGNQPQHF
>NA|once|TRBV5-1|TRBJ2-7
TGCGCCAGCAGCTTCAATCAGGGGGGCTACGAGCAGTACTTC
CASSFNQGGYEQYF
>TRBD2|once|TRBV14|TRBJ2-1
TGTGCCAGCAGCCCTGGACTAGCGGCATTCCTACGCAATGAGCAGTTCTTC
CASSPGLAAFLRNEQFF
>NA|NA|TRBV7-8|TRBJ2-2
TGTGCCAGCAGCTCCTTTCGGGTCGGGGAGCTGTTTTTT
CASSSFRVGELFF
>NA|NA|TRBV7-9|TRBJ1-2
TGTGCCAGCAGCTTAGCCAGTTTCTATGGCTACACCTTC
CASSLASFYGYTF
>NA|NA|TRBV5-1|TRBJ2-7
TGCGCCAGCAGCTTGGAGGCAGGGGTAATATCCTACGAGCAGTACTTC
CASSLEAGVISYEQYF
>NA|once|TRBV5-8|TRBJ1-2
TGTGCCAGCACCCTGCGGGGAGTTAACTATGGCTACACCTTC
CASTLRGVNYGYTF
>NA|NA|TRBV30|TRBJ2-7
TGTGCCTGGAGCAAAGGGACGTCCCGGGGGATCTACGAGCAGTACTTC
CAWSKGTSRGIYEQYF
>TRBD1|NA|TRBV6-1|TRBJ1-4
TGTGCCAGCACTCGAGGGACAGGGGACGAAAAACTGTTTTTT
CASTRGTGDEKLFF
>NA|NA|TRBV4-3|TRBJ2-2
TGCGCCAGCAGCCACCAGGGAGGGGGCAACACTGGGGAGCTGTTTTTT
CASSHQGGGNTGELFF
>TRBD1|NA|TRBV27|TRBJ1-1
TGTGCCAGCAGTACGACAGGGTCGTACACTGAAGCTTTCTTT
CASSTTGSYTEAFF